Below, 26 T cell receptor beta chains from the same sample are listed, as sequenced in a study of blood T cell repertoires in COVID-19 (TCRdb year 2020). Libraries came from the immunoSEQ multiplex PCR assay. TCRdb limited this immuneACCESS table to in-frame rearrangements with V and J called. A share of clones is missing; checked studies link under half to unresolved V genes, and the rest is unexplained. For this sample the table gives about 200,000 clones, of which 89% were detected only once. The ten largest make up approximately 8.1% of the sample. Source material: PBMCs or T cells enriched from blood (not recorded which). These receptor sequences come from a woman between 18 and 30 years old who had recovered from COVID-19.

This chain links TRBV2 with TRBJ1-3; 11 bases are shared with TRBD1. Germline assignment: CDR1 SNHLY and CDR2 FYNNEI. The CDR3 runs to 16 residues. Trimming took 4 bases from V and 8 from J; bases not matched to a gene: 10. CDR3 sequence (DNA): TGTGCCAGCAGTGCTTTCGGGACAGGGGGTCGGGACACCATATATTTT. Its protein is CASSAFGTGGRDTIYF.

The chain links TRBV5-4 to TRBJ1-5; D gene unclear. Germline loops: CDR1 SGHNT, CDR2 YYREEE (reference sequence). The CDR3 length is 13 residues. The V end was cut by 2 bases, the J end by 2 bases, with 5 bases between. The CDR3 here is CASSFGGNQPQHF. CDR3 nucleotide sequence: TGTGCCAGCAGCTTCGGGGGCAATCAGCCCCAGCATTTT.

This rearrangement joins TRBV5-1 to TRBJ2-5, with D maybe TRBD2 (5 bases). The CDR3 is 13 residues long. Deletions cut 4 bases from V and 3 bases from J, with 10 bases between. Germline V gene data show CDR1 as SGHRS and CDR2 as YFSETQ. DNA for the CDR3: TGCGCCAGCAGCACGGACGGGGAAGAGACCCAGTACTTC. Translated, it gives CASSTDGEETQYF. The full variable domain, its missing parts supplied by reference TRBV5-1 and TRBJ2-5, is KAGVTQTPRYLIKTRGQQVTLSCSPISGHRSVSWYQQTPGQGLQFLFEYFSETQRNKGNFPGRFSGRQFSNSRSEMNVSTLELGDSALYLCASSTDGEETQYFGPGTRLLVL.

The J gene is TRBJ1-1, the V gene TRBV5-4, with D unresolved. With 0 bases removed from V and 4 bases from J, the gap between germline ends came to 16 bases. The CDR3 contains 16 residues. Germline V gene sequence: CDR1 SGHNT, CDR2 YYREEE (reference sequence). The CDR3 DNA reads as TGTGCCAGCAGCTTGGGCGGTGCAGGAGGTACCACTGAAGCTTTCTTT. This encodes CASSLGGAGGTTEAFF. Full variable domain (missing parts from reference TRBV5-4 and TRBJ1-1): ETGVTQSPTHLIKTRGQQVTLRCSSQSGHNTVSWYQQALGQGPQFIFQYYREEENGRGNFPPRFSGLQFPNYSSELNVNALELDDSALYLCASSLGGAGGTTEAFFGQGTRLTVV.

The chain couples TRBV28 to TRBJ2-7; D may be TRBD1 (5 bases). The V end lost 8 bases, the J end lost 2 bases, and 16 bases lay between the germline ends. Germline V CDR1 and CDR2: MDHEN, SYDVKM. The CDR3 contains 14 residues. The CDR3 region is CASWGFTYTYEQYF. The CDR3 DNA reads TGTGCCAGCTGGGGCTTCACCTATACCTACGAGCAGTACTTC.

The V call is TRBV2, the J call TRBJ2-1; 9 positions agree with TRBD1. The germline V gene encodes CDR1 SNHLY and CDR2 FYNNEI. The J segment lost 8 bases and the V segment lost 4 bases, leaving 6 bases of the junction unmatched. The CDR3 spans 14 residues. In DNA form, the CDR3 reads TGTGCCAGCAGTGGGGACAGGGAACTCCATGAGCAGTTCTTC. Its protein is CASSGDRELHEQFF.

CDR3 sequence reads: CASSSTGTEPQHF. The CDR3 DNA reads TGTGCCAGCTCCTCCACAGGGACCGAGCCCCAGCATTTT. The chain employs TRBV11-2 and TRBJ1-5, with D perhaps TRBD1 (6 bases). The CDR3 spans 13 residues. Looked up from germline, CDR1 is SGHAT and CDR2 is FQNNGV. Deletions cut 8 bases from V and 8 bases from J, with 16 bases between.

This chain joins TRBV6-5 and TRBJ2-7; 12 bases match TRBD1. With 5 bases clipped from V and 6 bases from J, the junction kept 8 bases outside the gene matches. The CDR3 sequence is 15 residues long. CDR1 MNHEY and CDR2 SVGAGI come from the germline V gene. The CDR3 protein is CASSRDRGRVGEQYF. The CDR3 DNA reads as TGTGCCAGCAGTAGGGACAGGGGGCGCGTCGGCGAGCAGTACTTC.

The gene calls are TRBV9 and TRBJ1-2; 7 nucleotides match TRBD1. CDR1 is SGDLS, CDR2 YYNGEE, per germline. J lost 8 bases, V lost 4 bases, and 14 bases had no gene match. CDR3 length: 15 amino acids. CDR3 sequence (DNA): TGTGCCAGCAGCTCCCAGGGGGAACCCCTCCCGGGCTACACCTTC. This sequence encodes CASSSQGEPLPGYTF.

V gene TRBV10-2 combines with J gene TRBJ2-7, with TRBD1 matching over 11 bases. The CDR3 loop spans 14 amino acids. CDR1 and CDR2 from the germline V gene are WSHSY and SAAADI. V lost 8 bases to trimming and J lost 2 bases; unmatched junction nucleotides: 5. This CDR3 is CASFPGQGAYEQYF. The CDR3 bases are TGCGCCAGCTTCCCGGGACAGGGGGCCTACGAGCAGTACTTC.

CDR3 coding DNA: TGTGCCAGCAGTTCCAAATTGGGACTAGCGGGGGGAAAGGAGCAGTACTTC. Its translation: CASSSKLGLAGGKEQYF. The chain is built from TRBV28 and TRBJ2-7; 15 positions agree with TRBD2. The germline gives CDR1 MDHEN, CDR2 SYDVKM. Trimming took 4 bases from V and 7 from J; bases not matched to a gene: 11. The CDR3 is made up of 17 amino acids.

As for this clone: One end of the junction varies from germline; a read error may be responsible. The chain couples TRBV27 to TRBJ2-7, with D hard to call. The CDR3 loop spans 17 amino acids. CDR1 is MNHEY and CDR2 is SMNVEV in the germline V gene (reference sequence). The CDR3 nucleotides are TGTGCCAGCAGTATATCTGCCTCCCGACTGGCCACCTACGAGCAGTACTTC. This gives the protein CASSISASRLATYEQYF.

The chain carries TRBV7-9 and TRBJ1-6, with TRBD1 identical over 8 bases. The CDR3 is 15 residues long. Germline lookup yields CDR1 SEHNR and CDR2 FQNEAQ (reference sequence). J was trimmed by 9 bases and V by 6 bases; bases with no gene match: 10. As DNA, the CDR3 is TGTGCCAGCAGGGCCTGGGACAGGTGGCGTTCACCCCTCCACTTT. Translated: CASRAWDRWRSPLHF.

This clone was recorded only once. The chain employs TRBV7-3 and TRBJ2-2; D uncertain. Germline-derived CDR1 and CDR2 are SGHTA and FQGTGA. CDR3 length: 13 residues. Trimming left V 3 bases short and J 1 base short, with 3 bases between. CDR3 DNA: TGTGCCAGCAGCTTGAGGAACACCGGGGAGCTGTTTTTT. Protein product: CASSLRNTGELFF. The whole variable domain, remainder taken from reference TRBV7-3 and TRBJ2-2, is GAGVSQTPSNKVTEKGKYVELRCDPISGHTALYWYRQSLGQGPEFLIYFQGTGAADDSGLPNDRFFAVRPEGSVSTLKIQRTERGDSAVYLCASSLRNTGELFFGEGSRLTVL.

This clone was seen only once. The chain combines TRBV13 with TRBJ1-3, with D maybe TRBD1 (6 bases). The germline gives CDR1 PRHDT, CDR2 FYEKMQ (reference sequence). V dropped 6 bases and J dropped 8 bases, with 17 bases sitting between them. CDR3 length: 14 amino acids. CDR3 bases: TGTGCCAGCAGGGTACGGACAGCCTGGGACACCATATATTTT. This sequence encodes CASRVRTAWDTIYF.

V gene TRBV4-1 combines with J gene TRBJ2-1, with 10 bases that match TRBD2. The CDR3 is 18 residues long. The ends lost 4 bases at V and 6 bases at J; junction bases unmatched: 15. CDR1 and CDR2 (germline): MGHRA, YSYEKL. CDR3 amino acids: CASSPARAGGPMRNEQFF. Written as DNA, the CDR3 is TGCGCCAGCAGCCCCGCCAGAGCGGGGGGGCCTATGCGCAATGAGCAGTTCTTC.

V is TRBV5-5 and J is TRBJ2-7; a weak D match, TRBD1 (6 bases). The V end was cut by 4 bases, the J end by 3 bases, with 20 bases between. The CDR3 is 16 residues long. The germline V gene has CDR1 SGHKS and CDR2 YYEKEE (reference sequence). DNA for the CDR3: TGTGCCAGCAGCACGGATATCGGGACACCCCACTACGAGCAGTACTTC. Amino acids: CASSTDIGTPHYEQYF. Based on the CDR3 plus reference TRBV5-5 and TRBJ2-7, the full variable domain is DAGVTQSPTHLIKTRGQQVTLRCSPISGHKSVSWYQQVLGQGPQFIFQYYEKEERGRGNFPDRFSARQFPNYSSELNVNALLLGDSALYLCASSTDIGTPHYEQYFGPGTRLTVT.

CDR3: CASSQGKGEAFF. CDR3 bases: TGTGCCAGCAGCCAGGGCAAAGGGGAAGCTTTCTTT. The rearrangement uses TRBV12-3 or TRBV12-4 and TRBJ1-1; D may be TRBD1 (5 bases). This CDR3 has 12 residues. V was cut by 6 bases and J by 8 bases, with 13 bases left in between.

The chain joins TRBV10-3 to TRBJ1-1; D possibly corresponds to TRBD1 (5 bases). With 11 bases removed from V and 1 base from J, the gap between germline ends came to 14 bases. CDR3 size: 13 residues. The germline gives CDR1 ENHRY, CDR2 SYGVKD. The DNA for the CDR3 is TGTGCCGTTGCCAGGGTGAAGAACACTGAAGCTTTCTTT. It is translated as CAVARVKNTEAFF.

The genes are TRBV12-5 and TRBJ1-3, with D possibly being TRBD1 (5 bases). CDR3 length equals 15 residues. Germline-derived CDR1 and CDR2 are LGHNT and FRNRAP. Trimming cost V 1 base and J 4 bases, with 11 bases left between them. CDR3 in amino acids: CASGLEAGTGNTIYF. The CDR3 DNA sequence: TGTGCTAGTGGTTTGGAAGCGGGGACCGGAAACACCATATATTTT.

CDR3 sequence reads: CASSLSAGRTEAFF. The DNA for the CDR3 is TGCGCCAGCAGCTTGAGCGCAGGGAGGACTGAAGCTTTCTTT. J is TRBJ1-1 and V is TRBV5-1, with a weak D call TRBD1 (5 bases). Trimming took off 1 base at V and 5 bases at J, with 12 bases between the two ends. Germline CDR1 is SGHRS and CDR2 is YFSETQ. The CDR3 loop spans 14 amino acids.

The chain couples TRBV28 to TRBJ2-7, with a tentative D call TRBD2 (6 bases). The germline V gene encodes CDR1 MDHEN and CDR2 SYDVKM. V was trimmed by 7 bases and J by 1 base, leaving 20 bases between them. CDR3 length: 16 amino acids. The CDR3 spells CASTGLGRGRSYEQYF. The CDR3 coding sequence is TGTGCCAGCACCGGCCTAGGACGGGGGAGATCCTACGAGCAGTACTTC. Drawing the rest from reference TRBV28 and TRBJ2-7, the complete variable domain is DVKVTQSSRYLVKRTGEKVFLECVQDMDHENMFWYRQDPGLGLRLIYFSYDVKMKEKGDIPEGYSVSREKKERFSLILESASTNQTSMYLCASTGLGRGRSYEQYFGPGTRLTVT.

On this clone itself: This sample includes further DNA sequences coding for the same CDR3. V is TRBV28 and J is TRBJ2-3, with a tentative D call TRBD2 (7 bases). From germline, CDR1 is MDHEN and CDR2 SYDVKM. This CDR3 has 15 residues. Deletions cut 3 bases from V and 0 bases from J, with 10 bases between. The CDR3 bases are TGTGCCAGCAGTTTGGGGGGGACAAGCACAGATACGCAGTATTTT. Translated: CASSLGGTSTDTQYF.

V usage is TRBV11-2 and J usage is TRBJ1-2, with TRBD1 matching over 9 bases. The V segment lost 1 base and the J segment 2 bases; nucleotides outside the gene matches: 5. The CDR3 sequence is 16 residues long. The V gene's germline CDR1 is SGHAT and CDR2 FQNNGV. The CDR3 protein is CASSLGPGTGNYGYTF. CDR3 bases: TGTGCCAGCAGCTTAGGCCCCGGGACAGGGAACTATGGCTACACCTTC.

Here the CDR3 reads CASSELQHSTDTQYF. CDR3 DNA sequence: TGTGCCAGCAGTGAATTACAGCATAGCACAGATACGCAGTATTTT. V and J are TRBV6-1 and TRBJ2-3, with unresolved D. Germline V gives CDR1 MNHNS, CDR2 SASEGT. The CDR3 length is 15 residues. Trimming left V 2 bases short and J 0 bases short, with 9 bases between.

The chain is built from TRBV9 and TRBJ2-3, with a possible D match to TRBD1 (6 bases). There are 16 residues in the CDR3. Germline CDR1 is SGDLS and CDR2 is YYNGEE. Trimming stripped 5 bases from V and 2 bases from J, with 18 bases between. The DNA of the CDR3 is TGTGCCAGCAGTGCCGGGACACTCTTCTTCACAGATACGCAGTATTTT. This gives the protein CASSAGTLFFTDTQYF.